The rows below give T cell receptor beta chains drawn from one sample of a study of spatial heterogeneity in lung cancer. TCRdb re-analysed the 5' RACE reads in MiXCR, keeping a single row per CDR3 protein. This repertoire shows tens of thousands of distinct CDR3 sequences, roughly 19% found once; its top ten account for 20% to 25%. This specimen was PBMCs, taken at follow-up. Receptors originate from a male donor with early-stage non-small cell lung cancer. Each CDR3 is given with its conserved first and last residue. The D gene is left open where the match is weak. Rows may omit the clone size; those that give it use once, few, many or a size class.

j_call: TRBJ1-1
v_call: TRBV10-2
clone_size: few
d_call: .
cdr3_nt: TGCGCCAGCAGTGGTAGCAGGGAAGCTTTCTTT
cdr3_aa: CASSGSREAFF

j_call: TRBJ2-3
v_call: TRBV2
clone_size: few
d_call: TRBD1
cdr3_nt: TGTGCCAGCAAGGGGGCCAGCCAGGGGGCAGATACGCAGTATTTT
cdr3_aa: CASKGASQGADTQYF

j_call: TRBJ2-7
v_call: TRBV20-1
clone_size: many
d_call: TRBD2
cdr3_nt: TGCAGTGCTAGGACAGCGACTAGCGAGACCTACGAGCAGTACTTC
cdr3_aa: CSARTATSETYEQYF

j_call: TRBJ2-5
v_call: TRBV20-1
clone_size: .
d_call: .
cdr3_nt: TGCAGTGCCACGGGATGGCAGATCCAAGAGACCCAGTACTTC
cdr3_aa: CSATGWQIQETQYF

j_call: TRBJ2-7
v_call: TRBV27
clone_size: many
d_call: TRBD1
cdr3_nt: TGTGCCAGCAGTTTATACAGGGGTTCCTACGAGCAGTACTTC
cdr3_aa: CASSLYRGSYEQYF

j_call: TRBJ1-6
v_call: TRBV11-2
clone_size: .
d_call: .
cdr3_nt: TGTGCCAGCAGCTTATATTGGGGCAGCAATTCACCCCTCCACTTT
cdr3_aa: CASSLYWGSNSPLHF

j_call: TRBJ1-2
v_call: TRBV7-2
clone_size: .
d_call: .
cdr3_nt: TGTGCCAGCAGCTCATACTTGATGAGCTACACCTTC
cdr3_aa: CASSSYLMSYTF

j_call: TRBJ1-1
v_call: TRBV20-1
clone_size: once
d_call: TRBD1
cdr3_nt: TGCAGTGCTATAAATAGAGGACAGGGAATTAACACTGAAGCTTTCTTT
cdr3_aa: CSAINRGQGINTEAFF

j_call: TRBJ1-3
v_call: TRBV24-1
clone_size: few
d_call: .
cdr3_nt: TGTGCCACCAGTGATGGGGTGAACTCTGGAAACACCATATATTTT
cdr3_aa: CATSDGVNSGNTIYF

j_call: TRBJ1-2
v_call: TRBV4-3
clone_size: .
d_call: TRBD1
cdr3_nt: TGCGCCAGCAGCCAACAAGGAGGGGGACAGTATGGCTACACCTTC
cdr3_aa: CASSQQGGGQYGYTF

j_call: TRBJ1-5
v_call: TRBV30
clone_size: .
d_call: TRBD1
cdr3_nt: TGTGCCTGGAGTGTACAGGGGCGAAATCAGCCCCAGCATTTT
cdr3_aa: CAWSVQGRNQPQHF

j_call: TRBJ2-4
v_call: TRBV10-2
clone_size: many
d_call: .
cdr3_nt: TGCGCCAGCAGTGCACAGGCCGAAAACATTCAGTACTTC
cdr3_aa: CASSAQAENIQYF

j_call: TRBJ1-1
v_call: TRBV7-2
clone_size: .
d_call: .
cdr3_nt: TGTGCCAGCAGCTTGCAAGGGACCTCGAACACTGAAGCTTTCTTT
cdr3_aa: CASSLQGTSNTEAFF

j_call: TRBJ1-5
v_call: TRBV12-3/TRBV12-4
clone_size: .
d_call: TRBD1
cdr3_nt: TGTGCCAGCAGTTGGACAGGGGGCTTTCGGCAGCCCCAGCATTTT
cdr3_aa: CASSWTGGFRQPQHF

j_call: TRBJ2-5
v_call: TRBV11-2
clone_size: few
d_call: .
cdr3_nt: TGTGCCAGCAGCCCCCGGGTTAGCGCCGAGACCCAGTACTTC
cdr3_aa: CASSPRVSAETQYF

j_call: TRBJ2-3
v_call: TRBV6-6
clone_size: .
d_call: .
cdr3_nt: TGTGCCAGCAGCCTCTTAGGGGGGACAGATACGCAGTATTTT
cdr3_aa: CASSLLGGTDTQYF

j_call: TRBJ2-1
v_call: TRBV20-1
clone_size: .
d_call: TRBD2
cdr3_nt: TGCAGTGCTACCGTTGCGGGGGGAAATGAGCAGTTCTTC
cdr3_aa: CSATVAGGNEQFF

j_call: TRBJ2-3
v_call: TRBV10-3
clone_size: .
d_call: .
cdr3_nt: TGTGCCATCAGTGAGGACCCCCCATCGCAGTATTTT
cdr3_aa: CAISEDPPSQYF

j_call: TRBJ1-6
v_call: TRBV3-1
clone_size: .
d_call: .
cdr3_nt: TGTGCCAGCAGCCAAGATATACAGTCACCCCTCCACTTT
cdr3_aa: CASSQDIQSPLHF

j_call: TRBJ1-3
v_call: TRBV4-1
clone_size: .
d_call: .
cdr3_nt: TGCGCCAGCAGCCAAGCGTCAAGGGAAAGCACCATATATTTT
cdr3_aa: CASSQASRESTIYF

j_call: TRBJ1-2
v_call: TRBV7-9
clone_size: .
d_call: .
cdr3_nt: TGTGCCAGCAGCCCAGACCCCGCGGACGGCTACACCTTC
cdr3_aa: CASSPDPADGYTF

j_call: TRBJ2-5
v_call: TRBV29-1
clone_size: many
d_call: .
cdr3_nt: TGCAGCGTCTGGGCTAGACGGGGTAGGGGAGAGACCCAGTACTTC
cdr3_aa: CSVWARRGRGETQYF

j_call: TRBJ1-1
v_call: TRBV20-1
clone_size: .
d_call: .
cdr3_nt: TGCAGTGCTGCCCAGGACAGTTACACTGAAGCTTTCTTT
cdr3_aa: CSAAQDSYTEAFF

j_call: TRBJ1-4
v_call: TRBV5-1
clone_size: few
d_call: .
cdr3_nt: TGCGCCAGCAGCTTGGGGCCCACGGAAAAACTGTTTTTT
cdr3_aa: CASSLGPTEKLFF

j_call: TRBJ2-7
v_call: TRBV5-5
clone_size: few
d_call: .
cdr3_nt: TGTGCCAGCAGCCTCAGACACGACTACGAGCAGTACTTC
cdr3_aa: CASSLRHDYEQYF

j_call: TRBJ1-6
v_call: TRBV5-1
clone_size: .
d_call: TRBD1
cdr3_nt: TGCGCCAGCAGCCCGGACAGGGTAATCTCACCCCTCCACTTT
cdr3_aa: CASSPDRVISPLHF

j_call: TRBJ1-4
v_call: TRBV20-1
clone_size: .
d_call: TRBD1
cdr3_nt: TGCAGTGCTCTGACAGGGATTCCCTCGACTAATGAAAAACTGTTTTTT
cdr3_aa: CSALTGIPSTNEKLFF

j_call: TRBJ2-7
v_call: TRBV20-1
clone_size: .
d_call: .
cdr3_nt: TGCAGTGCTAGAGATCGGGCGAGGATAAACGAGCAGTACTTC
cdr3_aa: CSARDRARINEQYF

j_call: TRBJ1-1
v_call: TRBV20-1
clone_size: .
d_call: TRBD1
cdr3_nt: TGCAGTGCTAGGCGACAGGGCGCGAGGGCTGAAGCTTTCTTT
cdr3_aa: CSARRQGARAEAFF